This T cell receptor beta chain was identified in a study of control samples from healthy donors and cancer patients. Produced via immunoSEQ multiplex PCR; TCRdb's table is partial and in-frame only. The table lists 90,000 to 100,000 clones, around 90% of them singletons. This TCR came from a woman in her 70s in good health. The sample consisted of blood.

CDR3 protein: CAISEQGNSPLHF. The DNA for the CDR3 is TGTGCCATCAGTGAACAGGGGAATTCACCCCTCCACTTT. V usage is TRBV10-3 and J usage is TRBJ1-6; 7 bases are a match to TRBD1. V gave up 3 bases and J gave up 7 bases; unmatched junction bases: 0. Germline V gene lookup returns CDR1 ENHRY and CDR2 SYGVKD. The CDR3 spans 13 residues.